Listed here is a single TCR beta chain. The data belong to a study of blood T cell repertoires in COVID-19. Turning to the study itself: The analysed material was cDNA or gDNA that came from T cells, B-cell-depleted T cells, or PBMCs.

Profiled with immunoSEQ multiplex PCR; TCRdb holds only in-frame clones, not every one. The sample lists tens of thousands of clones, roughly 87% occurring once. The V and J ends lost 5 bases and 4 bases, in that order; junction bases with no gene match: 6. CDR1 is MDHEN and CDR2 is SYDVKM in the germline V gene. CDR3 size: 16 residues. The sequenced material came from peripheral blood. The TCR sequence derives from an elderly woman with acute or convalescent COVID-19. The chain carries TRBV28 and TRBJ1-3; 12 nucleotides agree with TRBD1. In DNA form, the CDR3 reads TGTGCCAGCAGTGTGGGACAGGGGGCGCAGGGAAACACCATATATTTT. Protein sequence: CASSVGQGAQGNTIYF.